This TCR beta chain is drawn from a study of OX40 agonist ivuxolimab in advanced cancers. Across the study: Hepatocellular carcinoma, melanoma, renal cell or head and neck cancer was diagnosed in the dose-escalation patients.

Trimming removed 6 bases at V and 9 bases at J, with 15 bases between. Germline values: CDR1 MDHEN, CDR2 SYDVKM. The CDR3 covers 13 residues. Assay: immunoSEQ multiplex PCR; the TCRdb copy retains only in-frame clones and omits some. This sample has about 86,000 clones, with around nine tenths found just once. The source of this sequence is an adult with an advanced solid tumor such as melanoma, head and neck, liver or kidney cancer. The sequenced sample was CD4+ or CD8+ T cells sorted from blood, obtained in a trial of the OX40 agonist ivuxolimab. This sequence joins TRBV28 and TRBJ1-5; weak D call: TRBD1 (5 bases). This chain's CDR3 is CASSRGTDGPQHF. As DNA, the CDR3 is TGTGCCAGCAGCAGAGGGACCGATGGGCCCCAGCATTTT.